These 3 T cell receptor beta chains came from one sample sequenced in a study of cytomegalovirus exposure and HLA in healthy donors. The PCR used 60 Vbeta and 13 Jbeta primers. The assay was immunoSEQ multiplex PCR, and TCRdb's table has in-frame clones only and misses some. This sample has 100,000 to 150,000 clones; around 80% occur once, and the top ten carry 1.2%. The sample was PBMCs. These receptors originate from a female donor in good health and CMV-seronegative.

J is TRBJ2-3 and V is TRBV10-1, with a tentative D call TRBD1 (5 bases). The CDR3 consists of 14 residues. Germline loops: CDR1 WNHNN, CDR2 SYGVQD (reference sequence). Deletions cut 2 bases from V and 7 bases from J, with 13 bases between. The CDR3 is CASSETGRTNTQYF. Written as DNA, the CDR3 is TGCGCCAGCAGTGAGACTGGACGGACAAATACGCAGTATTTT.

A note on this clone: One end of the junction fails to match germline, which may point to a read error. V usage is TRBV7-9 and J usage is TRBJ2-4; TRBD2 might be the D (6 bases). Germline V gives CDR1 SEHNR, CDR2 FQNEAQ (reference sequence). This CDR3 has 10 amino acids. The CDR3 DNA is TGTGCCAGCGGAGGTACTAGCAAGCACTTC. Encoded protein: CASGGTSKHF.

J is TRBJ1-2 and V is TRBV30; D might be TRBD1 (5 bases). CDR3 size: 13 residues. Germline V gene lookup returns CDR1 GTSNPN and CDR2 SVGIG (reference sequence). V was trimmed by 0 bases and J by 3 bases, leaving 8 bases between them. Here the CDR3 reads CAWSVRGDYGYTF. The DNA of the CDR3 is TGTGCCTGGAGTGTAAGGGGCGACTATGGCTACACCTTC.